Listed below are T cell receptor beta chains from one sample, sequenced in a study of T cell changes during pregnancy in multiple sclerosis. The method was immunoSEQ multiplex PCR; TCRdb's version includes in-frame clones alone and lacks a portion of them. Among some 97,000 clones listed, around 92% were seen once. The sample consisted of peripheral blood, taken after pregnancy. The receptors here all came from a female donor with multiple sclerosis, enrolled in a pregnancy study. The CDR3 runs from the conserved cysteine through the conserved F or W. D genes are given only for firm matches. Some rows have no size entry. The others give once, few or many, or a class for an expanded clone.

CASSFPSGGMYQETQYF TGTGCCAGCAGCTTCCCTAGCGGGGGCATGTACCAAGAGACCCAGTACTTC TRBJ2-5 once TRBV5-6 TRBD2
CASSQAVGGGTDTQYF TGCGCCAGCAGCCAAGCGGTTGGAGGGGGCACAGATACGCAGTATTTT TRBJ2-3 NA TRBV4-1 NA
CAVGQALMNTEAFF TGTGCCGTGGGACAGGCCCTGATGAACACTGAAGCTTTCTTT TRBJ1-1 NA TRBV30 TRBD1
CASSAYSSGLESF TGTGCCAGCAGCGCATACTCCTCGGGACTAGAATCCTTC TRBJ2-7 NA TRBV9 TRBD2
CASSPSGNANTGELFF TGTGCCAGCAGCCCTAGCGGTAACGCGAACACCGGGGAGCTGTTTTTT TRBJ2-2 NA TRBV5-5 TRBD2
CASSYGGEFYNEQFF TGTGCCAGCAGTTACGGGGGGGAGTTCTACAATGAGCAGTTCTTC TRBJ2-1 NA TRBV6-6 TRBD2
CASSYQQGSEAFF TGCGCCAGCAGTTACCAACAGGGCTCTGAAGCTTTCTTT TRBJ1-1 NA TRBV5-1 NA
CASTLPYEAFF TGTGCCAGCACCTTACCCTATGAAGCTTTCTTT TRBJ1-1 NA TRBV6-6 NA
CASSDSRDRRGYTF TGTGCCAGCAGCGATTCTAGGGACAGGAGGGGCTACACCTTC TRBJ1-2 NA TRBV7-3 TRBD1
CAWSLGQGLHQPQHF TGTGCCTGGAGCTTGGGACAGGGGTTACATCAGCCCCAGCATTTT TRBJ1-5 NA TRBV30 TRBD1
CASSLAGQGTGNTIYF TGTGCCAGCAGCTTAGCCGGACAGGGGACGGGAAACACCATATATTTT TRBJ1-3 NA TRBV7-2 TRBD1
CASKLTGAGNTIYF TGTGCCAGCAAGTTGACAGGGGCTGGAAACACCATATATTTT TRBJ1-3 NA TRBV2 TRBD1
CATHPGASGSNEQFF TGTGCCACCCACCCCGGGGCTAGCGGGAGCAATGAGCAGTTCTTC TRBJ2-1 NA TRBV6-1 TRBD2
CASSSVAVTGELFF TGTGCCAGTAGTTCGGTAGCAGTCACCGGGGAGCTGTTTTTT TRBJ2-2 NA TRBV19 NA
CASSFLTPGANVLTF TGTGCCAGCAGTTTTCTTACACCTGGGGCCAACGTCCTGACTTTC TRBJ2-6 NA TRBV28 NA
CASSGERGNSYNEQFF TGTGCCAGCTCCGGCGAGCGGGGGAACTCCTACAATGAGCAGTTCTTC TRBJ2-1 NA TRBV18 TRBD2
CASSRRGLTEKLFF TGTGCCAGCAGCCGTAGAGGGTTGACTGAAAAACTGTTTTTT TRBJ1-4 NA TRBV6-5 NA
CASSEYLRAYEQYF TGTGCCAGCAGTGAATACCTACGAGCCTACGAGCAGTACTTC TRBJ2-7 NA TRBV2 NA
CASSLDSRVNQPQHF TGTGCCAGCAGTTTAGACAGTAGAGTAAATCAGCCCCAGCATTTT TRBJ1-5 NA TRBV28 NA
CASRLAGAGELFF TGTGCCAGCAGACTAGCGGGGGCCGGGGAGCTGTTTTTT TRBJ2-2 NA TRBV25-1 TRBD2
CASSDGTGATNEKLFF TGCGCCAGCAGCGACGGGACAGGGGCAACTAATGAAAAACTGTTTTTT TRBJ1-4 NA TRBV5-1 TRBD1
CASSTFEERPQHF TGTGCCAGTAGTACTTTCGAGGAGCGGCCCCAGCATTTT TRBJ1-5 NA TRBV19 NA
CASSLGTSGTANEKLFF TGTGCCAGCAGCTTAGGCACATCCGGGACAGCTAATGAAAAACTGTTTTTT TRBJ1-4 NA TRBV7-9 TRBD1
CASSFSGTAGETQYF TGTGCCAGCAGTTTTTCCGGGACAGCTGGGGAGACCCAGTACTTC TRBJ2-5 NA TRBV27 TRBD1
CASSPGTRKLEQYF TGTGCCAGCAGTCCCGGGACTAGAAAACTCGAGCAGTACTTC TRBJ2-7 NA TRBV28 TRBD2
CASRTDGRQPQHF TGTGCCAGCAGAACTGACGGGAGGCAGCCCCAGCATTTT TRBJ1-5 few TRBV2 NA
CASSQTSGGADTQYF TGCGCCAGCAGCCAGACTAGCGGGGGGGCGGATACGCAGTATTTT TRBJ2-3 once TRBV5-1 TRBD2
CASSEAGRYEQYF TGTGCCAGCAGTGAAGCTGGGCGCTACGAGCAGTACTTC TRBJ2-7 NA TRBV6-1 NA
CASSVGGRYSTDTQYF TGTGCCAGCAGCGTAGGAGGGCGGTATAGCACAGATACGCAGTATTTT TRBJ2-3 NA TRBV9 NA
CASSLSGVGTQYF TGTGCCAGCAGTTTATCCGGGGTCGGGACCCAGTACTTC TRBJ2-5 NA TRBV28 NA
CASSYGESSGANVLTF TGTGCCAGCAGTTACGGAGAATCTTCTGGGGCCAACGTCCTGACTTTC TRBJ2-6 NA TRBV6-6 NA
CASSLIRGGLRTQYF TGTGCCAGCAGTTTAATTCGCGGGGGCCTCCGCACCCAGTACTTC TRBJ2-5 NA TRBV27 NA
CASTSGTRQGRNYGYTF TGTGCCAGCACCAGTGGGACTCGACAAGGACGTAACTATGGCTACACCTTC TRBJ1-2 NA TRBV27 NA
CASSWDNDQPQHF TGTGCCAGCAGTTGGGACAACGATCAGCCCCAGCATTTT TRBJ1-5 NA TRBV6-1 NA
CASSLRTDFEAFF TGTGCCAGCAGTCTTCGGACAGATTTTGAAGCTTTCTTT TRBJ1-1 NA TRBV2 NA
CASGGTSYEQYF TGTGCCAGCGGGGGGACGTCCTACGAGCAGTACTTC TRBJ2-7 NA TRBV6-6 NA
CASSSMGDRLNTEAFF TGTGCCAGCAGCTCCATGGGGGACAGGCTGAACACTGAAGCTTTCTTT TRBJ1-1 NA TRBV7-8 TRBD1
CASAEGQLDTGELFF TGTGCTAGTGCCGAGGGACAGCTAGACACCGGGGAGCTGTTTTTT TRBJ2-2 NA TRBV12-5 TRBD1
CASSVELPPYTGELFF TGTGCCAGCAGCGTAGAGCTACCCCCCTACACCGGGGAGCTGTTTTTT TRBJ2-2 NA TRBV9 NA
CASSLGLAGVDTQYF TGCGCCAGCAGCTTAGGACTAGCGGGAGTAGATACGCAGTATTTT TRBJ2-3 NA TRBV5-1 TRBD2
CASSPPGEADTEAFF TGTGCCAGCTCACCACCGGGAGAGGCAGACACTGAAGCTTTCTTT TRBJ1-1 few TRBV18 NA
CASSPNRQGARGTQYF TGTGCCAGCTCACCAAATCGACAGGGGGCTAGGGGGACCCAGTACTTC TRBJ2-5 NA TRBV18 TRBD1
CASSEFGTGSYEQYF TGTGCCAGCAGTGAATTTGGGACAGGATCCTACGAGCAGTACTTC TRBJ2-7 NA TRBV6-1 TRBD1
CASSLVTGEKLFF TGTGCCAGCAGCTTAGTGACGGGAGAAAAACTGTTTTTT TRBJ1-4 NA TRBV11-2 NA
CASSRGWGTGELFF TGTGCCAGCAGTAGGGGCTGGGGCACCGGGGAGCTGTTTTTT TRBJ2-2 few TRBV27 NA
CASSPDRFEPQHF TGTGCCAGCAGCCCTGATCGGTTTGAGCCCCAGCATTTT TRBJ1-5 NA TRBV7-2 NA
CASMDRLNYGYTF TGTGCCAGCATGGACAGGCTTAACTATGGCTACACCTTC TRBJ1-2 NA TRBV6-6 TRBD1
CASSLAETSTDTQYF TGTGCCAGCAGCTTAGCAGAGACTAGCACAGATACGCAGTATTTT TRBJ2-3 NA TRBV7-8 NA
CASSLEGRYEQYF TGCGCCAGCAGCTTGGAAGGGAGGTACGAGCAGTACTTC TRBJ2-7 NA TRBV5-1 NA
CAWSGQQGTSPIF TGTGCCTGGAGTGGACAACAGGGCACCAGCCCTATCTTC TRBJ1-2 NA TRBV30 NA
CASTTTEVSGNTIYF TGTGCCAGCACGACTACTGAAGTCTCTGGAAACACCATATATTTT TRBJ1-3 NA TRBV7-2 NA
CASSGDRRLGGYTF TGTGCCAGCAGTGGGGACAGGAGGTTAGGTGGCTACACCTTC TRBJ1-2 NA TRBV6-5 TRBD1
CASSSMNRDWSSPLHF TGTGCCAGTAGTTCGATGAACAGGGATTGGAGTTCACCCCTCCACTTT TRBJ1-6 NA TRBV19 NA
CASSPPTGGIGTEAFF TGTGCCAGCTCACCACCGACAGGGGGGATTGGTACTGAAGCTTTCTTT TRBJ1-1 NA TRBV18 TRBD1
CASSDPSRTGSHEQYF TGCGCCAGCAGCGACCCCTCTCGGACAGGGAGCCACGAGCAGTACTTC TRBJ2-7 NA TRBV4-1 TRBD1